The TCR beta chain described here comes from a study of blood T cell repertoires in COVID-19. For the study at large: Italy, Spain and the United States were the sources of the convalescent and acute COVID-19 samples. The analysed material was cDNA or gDNA that came from T cells, B-cell-depleted T cells, or PBMCs.

In the original workflow: Amplification of reference gene primers was used by the study to estimate nucleated cell counts. Using immunoSEQ multiplex PCR, the repertoire was profiled, and TCRdb retains in-frame clones only, with some absent. That table gives V, J and clone size, and the DNA gave D and trimming. Among about 260,000 clones listed, just under 90% were seen once. CDR1 and CDR2 from the germline V gene are LGHNA and YNFKEQ. V gave up 5 bases and J gave up 4 bases; unmatched junction bases: 10. The CDR3 is made up of 17 amino acids. Material for sequencing was peripheral blood. This clonotype originated in a woman aged 40 to 49 with acute or convalescent COVID-19. This rearrangement joins TRBV4-2 to TRBJ2-1; 11 bases are a match to TRBD2. The CDR3 spells CASSSRSGGGSYNEQFF. In DNA, the CDR3 is TGTGCCAGCAGCTCCCGTAGCGGGGGGGGATCGTACAATGAGCAGTTCTTC.